The clone carrying this T cell receptor (beta chain) was detected a few times. Antigen unknown. The V gene lost 0 bases and the J gene lost 5 bases, with 16 bases spanning the gap. The length of the CDR3 is 15 residues. Germline CDR1 and CDR2: SQVTM and ANQGSEA. This entry comes from a study of T-cell memory formation after mild COVID-19. Notes on the study in general: The authors did not confirm SARS-CoV-2 specificity of second-wave clones peaking day 37.

5'RACE, which relied on constant-segment primers, yielded TCR alpha and TCR beta cDNA libraries carrying sample barcodes and UMIs. TCRdb called the 5' RACE reads again in MiXCR, with one record for every CDR3 protein. The repertoire holds more than 200,000 distinct CDR3 sequences, with about 16% as singletons. The TCR comes from a man aged 18-30 years who had mild COVID-19 (a few samples of this study predate the infection). Cell type and time point are not known. Sequences were obtained from PBMCs or a T cell subset sorted from them (not recorded which). J is TRBJ2-5 and V is TRBV29-1; D is possibly TRBD1 (5 bases). This chain's CDR3 is CSVEDPRGGMETQYF. The CDR3 DNA reads TGCAGCGTTGAAGATCCTAGGGGTGGTATGGAGACCCAGTACTTC.